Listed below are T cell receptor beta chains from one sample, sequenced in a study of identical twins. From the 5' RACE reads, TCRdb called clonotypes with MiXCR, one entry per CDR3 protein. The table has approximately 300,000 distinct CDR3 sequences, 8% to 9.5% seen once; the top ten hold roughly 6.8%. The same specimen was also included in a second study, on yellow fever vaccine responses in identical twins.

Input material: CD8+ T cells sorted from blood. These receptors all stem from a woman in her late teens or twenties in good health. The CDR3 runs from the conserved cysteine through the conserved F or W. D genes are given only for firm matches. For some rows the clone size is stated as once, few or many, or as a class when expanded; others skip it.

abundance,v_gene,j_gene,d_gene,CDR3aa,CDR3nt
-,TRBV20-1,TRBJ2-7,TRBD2,CSAREPSGTSYEQYF,TGCAGTGCTAGAGAGCCTAGCGGGACTTCCTACGAGCAGTACTTC
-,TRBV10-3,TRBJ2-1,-,CAISDGPVRFPYNEQFF,TGTGCCATCAGTGACGGGCCGGTGCGTTTCCCATACAATGAGCAGTTCTTC
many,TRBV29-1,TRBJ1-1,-,CSVVQDTEAFF,TGCAGCGTTGTACAGGACACTGAAGCTTTCTTT
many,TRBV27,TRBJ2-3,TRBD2,CASSALPTSGRTDTQYF,TGTGCCAGCAGTGCACTCCCGACTAGCGGGAGGACAGATACGCAGTATTTT
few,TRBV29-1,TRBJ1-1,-,CSVEVTRTEAFF,TGCAGCGTTGAAGTGACGAGGACTGAAGCTTTCTTT
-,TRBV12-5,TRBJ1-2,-,CASGLGGVGYTF,TGTGCTAGTGGTCTGGGGGGAGTTGGCTACACCTTC
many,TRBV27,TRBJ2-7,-,CASRRQVAYEQYF,TGTGCCAGCAGACGACAGGTAGCCTACGAGCAGTACTTC
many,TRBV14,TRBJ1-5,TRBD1,CASSHRQGNQPQHF,TGTGCCAGCAGCCACCGACAGGGTAATCAGCCCCAGCATTTT
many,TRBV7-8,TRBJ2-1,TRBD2,CASTSGRYNEQFF,TGTGCCAGCACAAGCGGGAGGTACAATGAGCAGTTCTTC
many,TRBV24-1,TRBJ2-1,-,CATSDLGLLDNEQFF,TGTGCCACCAGTGATTTGGGACTACTCGACAATGAGCAGTTCTTC
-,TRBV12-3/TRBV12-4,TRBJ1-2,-,CASMNREDYGYTF,TGTGCCAGCATGAACAGGGAGGACTATGGCTACACCTTC